These T cell receptor beta chains were read from a single sample in a study of CD8+CD57+ T cells in acquired aplastic anemia. TCRdb itself ran the reads through MiXCR, one entry per CDR3 protein. The profile shows some 130,000 distinct CDR3 sequences, about 48% of them singletons. Sequenced: sorted CD4+, CD8+, or CD8+CD57+ T cells (not recorded which) from PBMCs. The receptors shown here come from a human donor in good health, serving as a control. CDR3s include the opening cysteine and the closing phenylalanine or tryptophan. The order of the fields is CDR3 DNA, CDR3 protein, J gene, V gene, D gene, clone size. The D gene is left open where the match is weak. For some rows the clone size is stated as once, few or many, or as a class when expanded; others skip it.

CDR3nt: TGTGCCTCCCTACCGACTACGGGGAAGACTGAAGCTTTCTTT
CDR3aa: CASLPTTGKTEAFF
j_gene: TRBJ1-1
v_gene: TRBV10-3
d_gene: .
abundance: .

CDR3nt: TGTGCCAACAGTGAAGGTCAAGATAACGGCTATGGCCACACCTTC
CDR3aa: CANSEGQDNGYGHTF
j_gene: TRBJ1-2
v_gene: TRBV25-1
d_gene: .
abundance: .

CDR3nt: TGTGCCATCAGTCATCCTAGCGGGGGGGGTTCTGGGGAGCTGTTTTTT
CDR3aa: CAISHPSGGGSGELFF
j_gene: TRBJ2-2
v_gene: TRBV10-3
d_gene: TRBD2
abundance: .

CDR3nt: TGTGCCACCGGACGGGAGACCCAGTACTTC
CDR3aa: CATGRETQYF
j_gene: TRBJ2-5
v_gene: TRBV15
d_gene: .
abundance: medium-sized

CDR3nt: TGTGCCACCAGTGACCGGGGCAGGGGAGCAGATACGCAGTATTTT
CDR3aa: CATSDRGRGADTQYF
j_gene: TRBJ2-3
v_gene: TRBV24-1
d_gene: .
abundance: .

CDR3nt: TGTGCCAGCCTCGGGGGTGTGAACTACGAGCAGTACTTC
CDR3aa: CASLGGVNYEQYF
j_gene: TRBJ2-7
v_gene: TRBV7-2
d_gene: .
abundance: .

CDR3nt: TGCAGTGCTAGAGATGAGGGACAGGCGGAGGGCTACACCTTC
CDR3aa: CSARDEGQAEGYTF
j_gene: TRBJ1-2
v_gene: TRBV20-1
d_gene: TRBD1
abundance: few

CDR3nt: TGTGCCAGCAGCTTAGGGGACGGGGGCGCCGGGCTTGAGACCCAGTACTTC
CDR3aa: CASSLGDGGAGLETQYF
j_gene: TRBJ2-5
v_gene: TRBV7-9
d_gene: .
abundance: many

CDR3nt: TGTGCCATCACTCGGACTAGCGGGGTCTCCTACGAGCAGTACTTC
CDR3aa: CAITRTSGVSYEQYF
j_gene: TRBJ2-7
v_gene: TRBV10-3
d_gene: TRBD2
abundance: .

CDR3nt: TGTGCCAGTAGTGAGGTGTCCTCTCGCGATGGCTACACCTTC
CDR3aa: CASSEVSSRDGYTF
j_gene: TRBJ1-2
v_gene: TRBV19
d_gene: .
abundance: .

CDR3nt: TGTGCCAGCAGCCTACTAGCGGAGGGGGCAGATACGCAGTATTTT
CDR3aa: CASSLLAEGADTQYF
j_gene: TRBJ2-3
v_gene: TRBV11-2
d_gene: TRBD2
abundance: .

CDR3nt: TGCGCCAGCAGCCAGAGCGGGGGGAGCTCCTACGAGCAGTACTTC
CDR3aa: CASSQSGGSSYEQYF
j_gene: TRBJ2-7
v_gene: TRBV4-1
d_gene: TRBD2
abundance: .

CDR3nt: TGCGCCAGCAGCCAACATTTTGACCGGAGAAATGAGCAGTTCTTC
CDR3aa: CASSQHFDRRNEQFF
j_gene: TRBJ2-1
v_gene: TRBV4-3
d_gene: .
abundance: many

CDR3nt: TGTGCCAGCAGCGAGGACCGGGATATAGTGGAGACCCAGTACTTC
CDR3aa: CASSEDRDIVETQYF
j_gene: TRBJ2-5
v_gene: TRBV12-3/TRBV12-4
d_gene: .
abundance: .

CDR3nt: TGCAGTGCCGCTCCGACCCTTATTGGGGATAGCAATCAGCCCCAGCATTTT
CDR3aa: CSAAPTLIGDSNQPQHF
j_gene: TRBJ1-5
v_gene: TRBV20-1
d_gene: .
abundance: many

CDR3nt: TGTGCCATCGGGGCGCGGGGTGATGATTCACCCCTCCACTTT
CDR3aa: CAIGARGDDSPLHF
j_gene: TRBJ1-6
v_gene: TRBV10-3
d_gene: .
abundance: once

CDR3nt: TGTGCCAGCAGCGCACAGGGCCAATACGAGCAGTACTTC
CDR3aa: CASSAQGQYEQYF
j_gene: TRBJ2-7
v_gene: TRBV7-3
d_gene: .
abundance: few

CDR3nt: TGTGCCAGCAGTGGCGGGGGGTTCACAGATACGCAGTATTTT
CDR3aa: CASSGGGFTDTQYF
j_gene: TRBJ2-3
v_gene: TRBV2
d_gene: TRBD2
abundance: .

CDR3nt: TGTGCCAGTAATTACAGGGGAGGGGATGAAAAACTGTTTTTT
CDR3aa: CASNYRGGDEKLFF
j_gene: TRBJ1-4
v_gene: TRBV19
d_gene: TRBD1
abundance: many

CDR3nt: TGCGCCAGCAGCTTGACAGGGGACAATCAGCCCCAGCATTTT
CDR3aa: CASSLTGDNQPQHF
j_gene: TRBJ1-5
v_gene: TRBV5-1
d_gene: TRBD1
abundance: many

CDR3nt: TGTGCCAGTAGTAGGGCGTATGGGACCTACAATGAGCAGTTCTTC
CDR3aa: CASSRAYGTYNEQFF
j_gene: TRBJ2-1
v_gene: TRBV19
d_gene: .
abundance: .

CDR3nt: TGTGCCATCAGTGGGGGAGGGGAGACCCAGTACTTC
CDR3aa: CAISGGGETQYF
j_gene: TRBJ2-5
v_gene: TRBV10-3
d_gene: TRBD2
abundance: .

CDR3nt: TGTGCCAGCAGCTTGGTGACCGATCTCAACACTGAAGCTTTCTTT
CDR3aa: CASSLVTDLNTEAFF
j_gene: TRBJ1-1
v_gene: TRBV5-5
d_gene: .
abundance: many

CDR3nt: TGTGCCAGCAGCTGGACATTAGCGGGGGGCATCTCCTACAATGAGCAGTTCTTC
CDR3aa: CASSWTLAGGISYNEQFF
j_gene: TRBJ2-1
v_gene: TRBV5-4
d_gene: TRBD2
abundance: many

CDR3nt: TGTGCCAGCAGCCAAGATACAGACAGGGGGAGACTAGATACGCAGTATTTT
CDR3aa: CASSQDTDRGRLDTQYF
j_gene: TRBJ2-3
v_gene: TRBV4-2
d_gene: TRBD1
abundance: .

CDR3nt: TGTGCCACCAGCAGAGATCGTGTCCGAGTTGGTAGGGAGACCCAGTACTTC
CDR3aa: CATSRDRVRVGRETQYF
j_gene: TRBJ2-5
v_gene: TRBV15
d_gene: .
abundance: .

CDR3nt: TGTGCCAGCACCCCGGGACAGTATAATTCACCCCTCCACTTT
CDR3aa: CASTPGQYNSPLHF
j_gene: TRBJ1-6
v_gene: TRBV9
d_gene: TRBD1
abundance: .

CDR3nt: TGTGCCAGCAGCTACCGGGACAGATACGAGCAGTACTTC
CDR3aa: CASSYRDRYEQYF
j_gene: TRBJ2-7
v_gene: TRBV6-5
d_gene: TRBD1
abundance: .

CDR3nt: TGTGCCAGCAGTGGCGGGAGACGGGAAAAACTGTTTTTT
CDR3aa: CASSGGRREKLFF
j_gene: TRBJ1-4
v_gene: TRBV2
d_gene: .
abundance: many

CDR3nt: TGTGCCAGTAGTATAGGGGGGAGGACACCAGATACGCAGTATTTT
CDR3aa: CASSIGGRTPDTQYF
j_gene: TRBJ2-3
v_gene: TRBV19
d_gene: .
abundance: many

CDR3nt: TGTGCCAGCACGAGATCGGGCACCACAGATACGCAGTATTTT
CDR3aa: CASTRSGTTDTQYF
j_gene: TRBJ2-3
v_gene: TRBV2
d_gene: .
abundance: .

CDR3nt: TGTGCCAGCAGCTCATGGGGGTACGAGCAGTACTTC
CDR3aa: CASSSWGYEQYF
j_gene: TRBJ2-7
v_gene: TRBV5-8
d_gene: .
abundance: .

CDR3nt: TGTGCCACCAGTGATGGGAGGGGATTCGGGGCCCCGGCGGGATCACCCCTCCACTTT
CDR3aa: CATSDGRGFGAPAGSPLHF
j_gene: TRBJ1-6
v_gene: TRBV24-1
d_gene: .
abundance: .

CDR3nt: TGTGCCAGCAGCAAATTTGAAGTGAGCAATCAGCCCCAGCATTTT
CDR3aa: CASSKFEVSNQPQHF
j_gene: TRBJ1-5
v_gene: TRBV5-6
d_gene: .
abundance: many

CDR3nt: TGTGCCAGCAGCCTCGACAGCGGAAACACCATATATTTT
CDR3aa: CASSLDSGNTIYF
j_gene: TRBJ1-3
v_gene: TRBV7-2
d_gene: .
abundance: many

CDR3nt: TGTGCCAGCGCAGCAGAAAAGAGCGAGCAGTACTTC
CDR3aa: CASAAEKSEQYF
j_gene: TRBJ2-7
v_gene: TRBV5-6
d_gene: .
abundance: many

CDR3nt: TGTGCCAGCAGCTTAGCTTATTCACCCCTCCACTTT
CDR3aa: CASSLAYSPLHF
j_gene: TRBJ1-6
v_gene: TRBV9
d_gene: .
abundance: .

CDR3nt: TGTGCCAGCAAAGGGTTCAACACTGAAGCTTTCTTT
CDR3aa: CASKGFNTEAFF
j_gene: TRBJ1-1
v_gene: TRBV7-9
d_gene: .
abundance: .

CDR3nt: TGTGCCAGCAGTCCCCGCGGTCCGGGGAGCTCCCCTGAAGCTTTCTTT
CDR3aa: CASSPRGPGSSPEAFF
j_gene: TRBJ1-1
v_gene: TRBV5-5
d_gene: .
abundance: few

CDR3nt: TGTGCCATCAGTGAGTCCCGGACTAGCGGCTCCGCGGGGGAGACCCAGTACTTC
CDR3aa: CAISESRTSGSAGETQYF
j_gene: TRBJ2-5
v_gene: TRBV10-3
d_gene: TRBD2
abundance: .

CDR3nt: TGCGCCAGCGCTCGACAGATCACAGATACGCAGTATTTT
CDR3aa: CASARQITDTQYF
j_gene: TRBJ2-3
v_gene: TRBV10-2
d_gene: .
abundance: .